The entry below gives a single T cell receptor (beta chain) sequence along with its context. Its antigen is currently unknown. Assay: immunoSEQ multiplex PCR; the TCRdb copy retains only in-frame clones and omits some. The sample lists over 400,000 clones, about 90% occurring once. These data are taken from a study of Ad26.COV2.S vaccination and SARS-CoV-2 variants. Overall study context: Ad26.COV2.S given intramuscularly, once or twice 56 days apart. Notes on the study in general: There was reportedly substantial breadth in spike-specific CD8+ and CD4+ T cell responses after vaccination. Non-spike TCR breadth showed similarity between vaccine and placebo recipients. The TCR breadth and depth analyses may have understated or missed part of the total T cell responses.

Germline-derived CDR1 and CDR2 are LGHNA and YSLEER. Germline trimming cut 2 bases from V and 2 bases from J; bases unmatched to any gene: 4. CDR3 size: 15 residues. Specified treatment: roughly 20 received Ad26.COV2.S at low or high dose, single or two shots; roughly 5 received placebo; per-sample allocation not given. Samples were taken on day 63 after the first vaccine or placebo injection. The sequence was collected from a person aged 18-60 years who received the Ad26.COV2.S COVID-19 vaccine or a placebo. The rearrangement joins TRBV4-3 to TRBJ2-5, with 8 nucleotides matching TRBD1. Source: peripheral blood, taken in a trial of Ad26.COV2.S vaccine versus placebo. The CDR3 DNA reads TGCGCCAGCAGCCAACACGGACAGGGTCAAGAGACCCAGTACTTC. Translating it yields CASSQHGQGQETQYF.